This T cell receptor beta chain emerged from a study of OX40 agonist ivuxolimab in advanced cancers. Study results and caveats: Both blood CD4+ and CD8+ T cells showed clonal growth by week 6 at 0.1 to 3.0 mg/kg. Averaged across samples, CD8+ T cells carried more expanded clones than CD4+ did. Also present in some nonresponders was a low level of normalized T-cell clonal expansion.

With regard to this clone: Its cognate antigen is unknown. An end of the junction differs from the germline gene, which may be a read error.

Repertoires were generated with immunoSEQ multiplex PCR, while TCRdb's copy carries only in-frame clones and drops some. The data show roughly 71,000 clones, around 88% seen once. Germline V gene sequence: CDR1 SGHRS, CDR2 YFSETQ. The CDR3 spans 15 residues. Patients with a history of autoimmune disease or on systemic immunosuppression were excluded. The chain uses TRBV5-1 and TRBJ2-7; TRBD1 is a possible D gene (7 bases). This receptor was identified in an adult with an advanced solid tumor such as melanoma, head and neck, liver or kidney cancer. Sequencing was performed on CD4+ or CD8+ T cells sorted from blood, taken in a trial of the OX40 agonist ivuxolimab. CDR3 DNA: TGTGCCAGCAGCTTGCGGCAGGGGGGATCCTACGAGCAGTACTTC. Translation: CASSLRQGGSYEQYF.